The rows below give T cell receptor beta chains drawn from one sample of a study of T cells in Graves' hyperthyroidism and ophthalmopathy. TCRdb re-analysed the multiplex PCR reads in MiXCR, keeping a single row per CDR3 protein. This table holds roughly 740,000 distinct CDR3 sequences, roughly 15% found once. The sample was blood. Receptors were obtained from a man younger than 35 with Graves' hyperthyroidism. Both conserved end residues are part of each CDR3. The D gene is left open where the match is weak. Expanded clones get a size class; other rows say once, few or many, or leave the size out.

>TRBV2|16|TRBJ2-1|many|TRBD2
TGTGCCAGCACTGGGACTAGCGGGAGTAGGTACAATGAGCAGTTCTTC
CASTGTSGSRYNEQFF
>TRBV20-1|13|TRBJ2-1|NA|NA
TGCAGTGCCAGGCGGGACTTCTACAATAAGCAGTTCTTC
CSARRDFYNKQFF
>TRBV28|14|TRBJ1-5|NA|NA
TGTGCCAGCAGTTCGCATCTGGGGAATCAGCCCCAGCATTTT
CASSSHLGNQPQHF
>TRBV7-3|16|TRBJ2-3|NA|TRBD2
TGTGCCAGCAGCTTGCGACTAGCGGGAGGGTCAGATACGCAGTATTTT
CASSLRLAGGSDTQYF
>TRBV28|14|TRBJ2-7|many|NA
TGTGCCACCAACAAGGGATTGAGCTCCTACGAGCAGTACTTC
CATNKGLSSYEQYF
>TRBV28|12|TRBJ2-3|many|NA
TGTGCCAGCAGGATACCCACAGATACGCAGTATTTT
CASRIPTDTQYF
>TRBV3-1|12|TRBJ2-7|many|NA
TGTGCCAGCAGCCAGGTCTCCTACGAGCAGTACTTC
CASSQVSYEQYF
>TRBV7-9|17|TRBJ1-2|many|NA
TGTGCCAGCAGCTTCCCCGGAGGGACGCCGGGGGACTATGGCTACACCTTC
CASSFPGGTPGDYGYTF
>TRBV12-3/TRBV12-4|13|TRBJ2-3|many|NA
TGTGCCAGCAGTTTAGTCACCACAGATACGCAGTATTTT
CASSLVTTDTQYF
>TRBV28|15|TRBJ2-3|many|TRBD2
TGTGCCAGCAGTCAAGCGGGAGTTATCACAGATACGCAGTATTTT
CASSQAGVITDTQYF
>TRBV6-2/TRBV6-3|13|TRBJ2-7|many|TRBD1
TGTGCCAGTTCGGGACAGGGGTTTCACGAGCAGTACTTC
CASSGQGFHEQYF
>TRBV7-9|17|TRBJ2-3|few|TRBD1
TGTGCCAGCAGCTTAAGAGGGACAGGGAGCGGCACAGATACGCAGTATTTT
CASSLRGTGSGTDTQYF
>TRBV5-1|14|TRBJ2-2|few|TRBD1
TGCGCCAGCACGGACAGGGGGGTCACCGGGGAGCTGTTTTTT
CASTDRGVTGELFF
>TRBV7-3|15|TRBJ2-1|NA|TRBD2
TGTGCCAGCAGCCAGGGACTAGCGGTCTACAATGAGCAGTTCTTC
CASSQGLAVYNEQFF
>TRBV28|16|TRBJ2-5|many|TRBD1
TGTGCCAGCAGTTTTAGACAGGGGCCGAACCAAGAGACCCAGTACTTC
CASSFRQGPNQETQYF
>TRBV3-1|16|TRBJ2-1|many|NA
TGTGCCAGCAGCCAAGGCGTCGGGCGAGGGAACAATGAGCAGTTCTTC
CASSQGVGRGNNEQFF
>TRBV5-1|13|TRBJ2-7|few|NA
TGCGCCAGCAGCACGTCGGACTGGGCCGCGCAGTACTTC
CASSTSDWAAQYF
>TRBV18|16|TRBJ2-1|many|TRBD2
TGTGCCAGCTCACCCGGACTAGCGGTCTCCTACAATGAGCAGTTCTTC
CASSPGLAVSYNEQFF
>TRBV29-1|13|TRBJ1-5|few|TRBD1
TGCAGCGTTGGGGACAGGGAAAATCAGCCCCAGCATTTT
CSVGDRENQPQHF
>TRBV12-3/TRBV12-4|16|TRBJ1-2|few|NA
TGTGCCAGCAGTTTCCGGGCCGGGACCTACTTTTCTGGCTACACCTTC
CASSFRAGTYFSGYTF
>TRBV10-3|15|TRBJ2-3|many|TRBD1
TGTGCCATCAGTGAATCGACAGGGGCCGGGGATACGCAGTATTTT
CAISESTGAGDTQYF
>TRBV7-9|14|TRBJ2-2|NA|TRBD2
TGTGCCAGCAGCTCTAGCGGGAGTGCCGGGGAGCTGTTTTTT
CASSSSGSAGELFF
>TRBV4-2|15|TRBJ2-7|NA|NA
TGTGCCAGCAGCCAAGATCAGTGGGGGGACTACGAGCAGTACTTC
CASSQDQWGDYEQYF
>TRBV14|14|TRBJ2-1|NA|NA
TGTGCCAGCAGCCAAGTGGGCTCTGTAGATGAGCAGTTCTTC
CASSQVGSVDEQFF
>TRBV24-1|12|TRBJ2-2|few|NA
TGTGCCACCAGTTCGGGCCCCGGGGAGCTGTTTTTT
CATSSGPGELFF
>TRBV7-9|11|TRBJ2-2|NA|NA
TGTGCCAGCGGGAGGACCGGGGAGCTGTTTTTT
CASGRTGELFF